The 8 T cell receptor beta chains presented below share a single source sample, sequenced in a study of beta chain features in type 1 diabetes. Regarding the study as a whole: When Type 1 diabetes patients were examined, their TCRB CDR3s proved moderately but significantly shorter in all four CD4+ subsets.

Expressed TCRB transcripts were sequenced because the entire RNA isolate underwent reverse transcription. The repertoire was sequenced with immunoSEQ multiplex PCR; TCRdb's copy has only in-frame clones and lacks some. The sample lists around 600,000 clones, around 12% occurring once. Their antigens are not known. The source material was naive CD4+ T cells from blood. These receptors were obtained from a man aged 25 to 45 with type 1 diabetes.

V and J are TRBV30 and TRBJ1-6, with a weak D call TRBD1 (5 bases). Germline CDR1 reads GTSNPN; CDR2 reads SVGIG (reference sequence). CDR3 length equals 15 residues. V shed 2 bases and J shed 5 bases, with 13 bases lying between them. The CDR3 loop reads CAWSYGTSDNSPLHF. In DNA form, the CDR3 reads TGTGCCTGGAGTTATGGGACTTCCGATAATTCACCCCTCCACTTT. The full variable domain, completed using reference TRBV30 and TRBJ1-6, is SQTIHQWPATLVQPVGSPLSLECTVEGTSNPNLYWYRQAAGRGLQLLFYSVGIGQISSEVPQNLSASRPQDRQFILSSKKLLLSDSGFYLCAWSYGTSDNSPLHFGNGTRLTVT.

This clone was counted only a few times. The rearrangement links TRBV18 to TRBJ2-2; 9 nucleotides match TRBD1. The V segment lost 2 bases and the J segment 4 bases; nucleotides outside the gene matches: 2. This CDR3 has 15 residues. Per germline, CDR1 KGHSH and CDR2 LQKENI. This chain's CDR3 is CASSPVTGGTGELFF. CDR3 in DNA: TGTGCCAGCTCACCAGTGACAGGGGGCACCGGGGAGCTGTTTTTT.

The rearrangement uses TRBV5-1 and TRBJ2-5; D is perhaps TRBD1 (6 bases). The CDR3 covers 13 residues. CDR1 is SGHRS, CDR2 YFSETQ, per germline. The V end lost 5 bases, the J end lost 3 bases, and 11 bases lay between the germline ends. CDR3 sequence reads: CASRSDSEETQYF. The CDR3 DNA reads TGCGCCAGCAGGTCGGACAGCGAAGAGACCCAGTACTTC. The whole variable domain, filled in from reference TRBV5-1 and TRBJ2-5, reads KAGVTQTPRYLIKTRGQQVTLSCSPISGHRSVSWYQQTPGQGLQFLFEYFSETQRNKGNFPGRFSGRQFSNSRSEMNVSTLELGDSALYLCASRSDSEETQYFGPGTRLLVL.

This clone was picked up a small number of times. The rearrangement joins TRBV9 to TRBJ2-3, with unresolved D. The CDR3 has 19 residues. CDR1 is SGDLS, CDR2 YYNGEE, per germline. V dropped 0 bases and J dropped 0 bases, with 20 bases sitting between them. The CDR3 reads CASSVGLGMGGVSTDTQYF. For the CDR3, the DNA is TGTGCCAGCAGCGTAGGTCTTGGTATGGGTGGTGTGAGCACAGATACGCAGTATTTT.

This rearrangement joins TRBV2 to TRBJ1-5; D gene unclear. The V gene's germline CDR1 is SNHLY and CDR2 FYNNEI. The CDR3 runs to 14 residues. The V and J ends lost 5 bases and 4 bases respectively, with 12 bases between them. The CDR3: CASSFARINQPQHF. The CDR3 nucleotides are TGTGCCAGCAGTTTCGCCAGGATAAATCAGCCCCAGCATTTT.

The CDR3 bases are TGTGCCAGCAACCCGGGACAGGGGACAGATACGCAGTATTTT. Protein: CASNPGQGTDTQYF. The chain carries TRBV6-5 and TRBJ2-3; 10 bases map to TRBD1. Per germline, CDR1 MNHEY and CDR2 SVGAGI. J gave up 3 bases and V 7 bases, and 4 bases lay outside the gene matches. The CDR3 is 14 residues long.

This clone was counted a few times. The chain employs TRBV10-3 and TRBJ1-2, with 10 bases aligning to TRBD1. From germline, CDR1 is ENHRY and CDR2 SYGVKD. Trimming removed 2 bases from V and 4 bases from J; junction bases left unmatched: 4. This CDR3 has 15 amino acids. This CDR3 reads CAISEMDRGFYGYTF. Written as DNA, the CDR3 is TGTGCCATCAGTGAGATGGACAGGGGGTTCTATGGCTACACCTTC.

J is TRBJ2-1 and V is TRBV19; possibly TRBD2 for D (5 bases). From germline, CDR1 is LNHDA and CDR2 SQIVND (reference sequence). V was cut by 7 bases and J by 8 bases, with 15 bases left in between. CDR3 length equals 13 residues. CDR3 residues: CASTSGYSDEQFF. In DNA form, the CDR3 reads TGTGCCAGTACCTCGGGATACTCGGATGAGCAGTTCTTC.